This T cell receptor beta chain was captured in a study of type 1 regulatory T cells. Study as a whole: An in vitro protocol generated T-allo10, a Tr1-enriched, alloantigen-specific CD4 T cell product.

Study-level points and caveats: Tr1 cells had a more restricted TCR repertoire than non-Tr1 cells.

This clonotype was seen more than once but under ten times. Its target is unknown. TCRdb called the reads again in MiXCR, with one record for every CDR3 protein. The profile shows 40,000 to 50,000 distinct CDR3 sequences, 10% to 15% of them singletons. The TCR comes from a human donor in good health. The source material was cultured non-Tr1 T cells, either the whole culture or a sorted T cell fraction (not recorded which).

CDR3 sequence: CASRLVSYNEQFF. The CDR3 bases are TGTGCCAGCAGACTCGTAAGCTACAATGAGCAGTTCTTC. The chain is built from TRBV27 and TRBJ2-1; D is unresolved. Germline V lookup: CDR1 MNHEY, CDR2 SMNVEV (reference sequence). V lost 6 bases and J lost 3, with 9 bases in between. CDR3 length: 13 residues.